The rows below give T cell receptor beta chains drawn from one sample of a study of T cells in Graves' hyperthyroidism and ophthalmopathy. MiXCR, run by TCRdb on the multiplex PCR reads, gives a single entry per CDR3 protein. Of under 400,000 distinct CDR3 sequences in the sample, less than 15% were seen once. Sequences were obtained from blood. These TCRs come from a woman aged 18-29 years with Graves' hyperthyroidism. The CDR3 runs from the conserved cysteine through the conserved F or W. Each record gives: clone size, V gene, J gene, D gene, CDR3 DNA, CDR3 protein. A D gene is named only where the DNA matches it firmly. Clone size is stated in some rows and not others, as once, few, many or a class when expanded.

clone_size: many
v_call: TRBV13
j_call: TRBJ1-6
d_call: TRBD1
cdr3_nt: TGTGCCAGCAGCTTCCTAGAGACAGGGGTTAGTTCACCCCTCCACTTT
cdr3_aa: CASSFLETGVSSPLHF

clone_size: few
v_call: TRBV7-3
j_call: TRBJ2-2
d_call: NA
cdr3_nt: TGTGCCAGCAGCTCGATCAGCTCGGGGGGGGAGCTGTTTTTT
cdr3_aa: CASSSISSGGELFF

clone_size: many
v_call: TRBV13
j_call: TRBJ2-7
d_call: TRBD2
cdr3_nt: TGTGCCAGCAGCCGCGGGGGGGATAGCGAGCAGTACTTC
cdr3_aa: CASSRGGDSEQYF

clone_size: many
v_call: TRBV3-1
j_call: TRBJ2-7
d_call: TRBD2
cdr3_nt: TGTGCCAGCAGCCAAGATAGGATCTTGGTGGCGGGAGACTTCTACGAGCAGTACTTC
cdr3_aa: CASSQDRILVAGDFYEQYF

clone_size: few
v_call: TRBV27
j_call: TRBJ1-2
d_call: TRBD1
cdr3_nt: TGTGCCAGCAGTTCCAAGGACAGGAACTATGGCTACACCTTC
cdr3_aa: CASSSKDRNYGYTF

clone_size: NA
v_call: TRBV5-6
j_call: TRBJ1-3
d_call: TRBD1
cdr3_nt: TGTGCCAGCAGCAGTTACAGGGGGTCTGGAAACACCATATATTTT
cdr3_aa: CASSSYRGSGNTIYF

clone_size: few
v_call: TRBV27
j_call: TRBJ2-5
d_call: TRBD2
cdr3_nt: TGTGCCAGCAGTTTTTCTCGCGGGAGGGAAGAGGCCCAGTACTTC
cdr3_aa: CASSFSRGREEAQYF

clone_size: few
v_call: TRBV9
j_call: TRBJ2-3
d_call: TRBD2
cdr3_nt: TGTGCCAGCAGCGCAGCGGGGAGGAGCACAGATACGCAGTATTTT
cdr3_aa: CASSAAGRSTDTQYF

clone_size: few
v_call: TRBV19
j_call: TRBJ1-5
d_call: TRBD1
cdr3_nt: TGTGCCAGTAGTATAGATTTGCCAGGGGGAGGGGGGAGCAATCAGCCCCAGCATTTT
cdr3_aa: CASSIDLPGGGGSNQPQHF

clone_size: many
v_call: TRBV2
j_call: TRBJ1-2
d_call: NA
cdr3_nt: TGTGCTTCGGGGGCTAACTATGGCTACACCTTC
cdr3_aa: CASGANYGYTF

clone_size: many
v_call: TRBV28
j_call: TRBJ2-3
d_call: TRBD2
cdr3_nt: TGTGCCAGCAGTACAAGCAGCGGGGGGGCCGCAGATACGCAGTATTTT
cdr3_aa: CASSTSSGGAADTQYF

clone_size: NA
v_call: TRBV7-9
j_call: TRBJ1-5
d_call: NA
cdr3_nt: TGTGCCAGCTTCAAGAGGACGGAGCGTCGCAATCAGCCCCAGCATTTT
cdr3_aa: CASFKRTERRNQPQHF

clone_size: many
v_call: TRBV28
j_call: TRBJ2-1
d_call: TRBD2
cdr3_nt: TGTGCCAGCAGTTCCTTCGAGACTAGCGGCCTATCCTACAATGAGCAGTTCTTC
cdr3_aa: CASSSFETSGLSYNEQFF

clone_size: many
v_call: TRBV20-1
j_call: TRBJ2-7
d_call: TRBD1
cdr3_nt: TGCAGTGCTAAAGCCGGACAGGGAGAAACCGAGCAGTACTTC
cdr3_aa: CSAKAGQGETEQYF

clone_size: many
v_call: TRBV12-5
j_call: TRBJ2-4
d_call: NA
cdr3_nt: TGTGCTAGTGGTTTGGACTCCTCGGTTTTGTCCAAAAACATTCAGTACTTC
cdr3_aa: CASGLDSSVLSKNIQYF

clone_size: few
v_call: TRBV4-3
j_call: TRBJ1-2
d_call: TRBD1
cdr3_nt: TGCGCCAGCAGCCAGAGAGGGGGCGCAAACTATGGCTACACCTTC
cdr3_aa: CASSQRGGANYGYTF

clone_size: NA
v_call: TRBV12-3/TRBV12-4
j_call: TRBJ1-5
d_call: TRBD1
cdr3_nt: TGTGCCAGCACCAAACAGGGGGCTCAAAATCAGCCCCAGCATTTT
cdr3_aa: CASTKQGAQNQPQHF

clone_size: NA
v_call: TRBV6-4
j_call: TRBJ2-2
d_call: TRBD1
cdr3_nt: TGTGCCAGCAGTCGGACAGGGTATTTCACCGGGGAGCTGTTTTTT
cdr3_aa: CASSRTGYFTGELFF

clone_size: NA
v_call: TRBV5-8
j_call: TRBJ1-5
d_call: TRBD1
cdr3_nt: TGTGCCAGCAGCTTGGGGACAGGGTATCAGCCCCAGCATTTT
cdr3_aa: CASSLGTGYQPQHF

clone_size: few
v_call: TRBV6-4
j_call: TRBJ2-7
d_call: NA
cdr3_nt: TGTGCCAGCAGTTTCTCGGTCGAGCAGTACTTC
cdr3_aa: CASSFSVEQYF

clone_size: many
v_call: TRBV29-1
j_call: TRBJ2-5
d_call: TRBD2
cdr3_nt: TGCAGCGCCTCGGGAGGGTCTATCCAAGAGACCCAGTACTTC
cdr3_aa: CSASGGSIQETQYF

clone_size: many
v_call: TRBV9
j_call: TRBJ2-6
d_call: NA
cdr3_nt: TGTGCCAGCAGCCCGACGGTGGCCGGGGCCAACGTCCTGACTTTC
cdr3_aa: CASSPTVAGANVLTF

clone_size: many
v_call: TRBV5-4
j_call: TRBJ1-1
d_call: NA
cdr3_nt: TGTGCCAGCAGCCAGGGGTTCGTGAACACTGAAGCTTTCTTT
cdr3_aa: CASSQGFVNTEAFF

clone_size: NA
v_call: TRBV20-1
j_call: TRBJ2-6
d_call: NA
cdr3_nt: TGCAGTGCTAGTCTCTCTGGGGCCAACGTCCTGACTTTC
cdr3_aa: CSASLSGANVLTF